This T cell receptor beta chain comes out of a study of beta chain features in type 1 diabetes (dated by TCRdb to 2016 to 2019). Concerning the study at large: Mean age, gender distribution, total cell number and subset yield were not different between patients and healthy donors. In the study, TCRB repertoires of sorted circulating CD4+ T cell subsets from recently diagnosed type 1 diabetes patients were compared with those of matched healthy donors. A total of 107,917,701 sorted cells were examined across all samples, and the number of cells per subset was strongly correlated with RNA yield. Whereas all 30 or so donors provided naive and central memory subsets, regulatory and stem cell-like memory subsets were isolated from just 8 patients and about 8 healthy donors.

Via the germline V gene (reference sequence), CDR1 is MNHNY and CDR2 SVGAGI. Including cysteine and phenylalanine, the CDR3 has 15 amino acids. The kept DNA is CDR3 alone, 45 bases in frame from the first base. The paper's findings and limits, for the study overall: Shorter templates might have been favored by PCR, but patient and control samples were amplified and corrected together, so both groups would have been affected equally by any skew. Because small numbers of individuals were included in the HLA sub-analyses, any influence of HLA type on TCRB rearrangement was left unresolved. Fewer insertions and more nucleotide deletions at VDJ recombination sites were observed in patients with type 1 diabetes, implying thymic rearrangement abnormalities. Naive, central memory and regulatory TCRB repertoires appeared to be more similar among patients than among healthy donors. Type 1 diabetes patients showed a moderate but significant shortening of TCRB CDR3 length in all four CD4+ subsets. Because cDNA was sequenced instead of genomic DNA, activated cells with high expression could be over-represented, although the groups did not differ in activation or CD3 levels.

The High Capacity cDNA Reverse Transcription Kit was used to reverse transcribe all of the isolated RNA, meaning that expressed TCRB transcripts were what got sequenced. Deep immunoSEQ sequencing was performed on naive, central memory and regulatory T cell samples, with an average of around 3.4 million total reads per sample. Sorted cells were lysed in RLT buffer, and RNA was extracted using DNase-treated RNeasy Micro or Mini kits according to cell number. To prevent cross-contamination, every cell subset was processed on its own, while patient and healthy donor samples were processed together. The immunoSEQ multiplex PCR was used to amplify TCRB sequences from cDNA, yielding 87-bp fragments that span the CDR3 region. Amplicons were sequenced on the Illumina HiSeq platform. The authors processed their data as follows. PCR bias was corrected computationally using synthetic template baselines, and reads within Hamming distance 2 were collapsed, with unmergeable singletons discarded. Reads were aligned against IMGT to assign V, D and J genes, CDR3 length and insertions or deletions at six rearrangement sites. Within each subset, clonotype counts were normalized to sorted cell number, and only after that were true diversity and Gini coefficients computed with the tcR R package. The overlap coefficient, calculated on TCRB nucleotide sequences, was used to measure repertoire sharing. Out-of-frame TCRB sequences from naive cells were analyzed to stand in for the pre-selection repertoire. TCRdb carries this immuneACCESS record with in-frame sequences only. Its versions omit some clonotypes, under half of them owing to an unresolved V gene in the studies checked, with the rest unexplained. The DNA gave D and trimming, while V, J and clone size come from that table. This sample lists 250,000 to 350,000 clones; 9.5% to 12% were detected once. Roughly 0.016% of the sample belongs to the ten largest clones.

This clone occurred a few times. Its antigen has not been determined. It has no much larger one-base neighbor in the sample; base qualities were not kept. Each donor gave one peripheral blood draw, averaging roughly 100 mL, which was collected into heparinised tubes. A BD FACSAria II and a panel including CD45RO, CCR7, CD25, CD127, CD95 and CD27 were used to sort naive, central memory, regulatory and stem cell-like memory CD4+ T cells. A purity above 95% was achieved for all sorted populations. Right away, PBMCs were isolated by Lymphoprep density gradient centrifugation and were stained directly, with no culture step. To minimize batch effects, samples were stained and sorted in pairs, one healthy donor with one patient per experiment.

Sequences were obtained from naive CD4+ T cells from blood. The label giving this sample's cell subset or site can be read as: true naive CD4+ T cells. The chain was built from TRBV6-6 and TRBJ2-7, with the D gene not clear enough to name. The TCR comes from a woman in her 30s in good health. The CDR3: CAGASGLTSSYEQYF. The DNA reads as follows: TGTGCTGGCGCGTCAGGTCTCACGAGCTCCTACGAGCAGTACTTC.